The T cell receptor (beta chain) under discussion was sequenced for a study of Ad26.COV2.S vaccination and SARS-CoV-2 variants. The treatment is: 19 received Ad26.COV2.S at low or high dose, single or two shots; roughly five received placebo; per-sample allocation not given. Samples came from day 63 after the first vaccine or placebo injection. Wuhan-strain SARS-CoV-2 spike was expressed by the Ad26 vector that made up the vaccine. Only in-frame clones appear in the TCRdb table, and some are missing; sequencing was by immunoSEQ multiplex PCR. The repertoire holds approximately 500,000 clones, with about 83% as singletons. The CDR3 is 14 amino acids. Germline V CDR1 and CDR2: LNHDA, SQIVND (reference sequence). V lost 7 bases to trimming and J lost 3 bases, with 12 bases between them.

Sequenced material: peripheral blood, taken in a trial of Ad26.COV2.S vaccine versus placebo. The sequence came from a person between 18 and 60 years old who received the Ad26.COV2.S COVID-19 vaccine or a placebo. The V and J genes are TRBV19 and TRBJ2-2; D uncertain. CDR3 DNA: TGTGCCAGTAAGGCCAGAACAGACACCGGGGAGCTGTTTTTT. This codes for CASKARTDTGELFF.